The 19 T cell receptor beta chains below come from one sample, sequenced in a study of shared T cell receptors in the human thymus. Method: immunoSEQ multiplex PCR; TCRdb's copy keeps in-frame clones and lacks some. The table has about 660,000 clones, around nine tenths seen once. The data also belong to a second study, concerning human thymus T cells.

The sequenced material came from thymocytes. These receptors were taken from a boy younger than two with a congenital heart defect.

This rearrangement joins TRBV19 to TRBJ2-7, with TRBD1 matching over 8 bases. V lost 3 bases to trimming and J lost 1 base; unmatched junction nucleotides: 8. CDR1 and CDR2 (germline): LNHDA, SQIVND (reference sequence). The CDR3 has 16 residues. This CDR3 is CASSIGDRGLSYEQYF. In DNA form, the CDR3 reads TGTGCCAGTAGTATCGGAGACAGGGGCCTATCCTACGAGCAGTACTTC.

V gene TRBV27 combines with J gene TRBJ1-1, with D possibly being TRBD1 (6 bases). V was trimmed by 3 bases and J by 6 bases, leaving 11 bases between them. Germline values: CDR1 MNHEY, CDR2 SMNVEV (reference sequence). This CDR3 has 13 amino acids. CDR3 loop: CASSLTQGPEAFF. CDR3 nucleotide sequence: TGTGCCAGCAGTTTGACTCAGGGGCCTGAAGCTTTCTTT.

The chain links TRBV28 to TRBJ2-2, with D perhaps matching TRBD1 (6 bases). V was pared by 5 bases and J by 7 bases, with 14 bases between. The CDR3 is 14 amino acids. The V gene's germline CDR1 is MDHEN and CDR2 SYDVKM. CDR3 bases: TGTGCCAGCAGTCCCCCGCGAGGGGGCGGGGAGCTGTTTTTT. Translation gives CASSPPRGGGELFF.

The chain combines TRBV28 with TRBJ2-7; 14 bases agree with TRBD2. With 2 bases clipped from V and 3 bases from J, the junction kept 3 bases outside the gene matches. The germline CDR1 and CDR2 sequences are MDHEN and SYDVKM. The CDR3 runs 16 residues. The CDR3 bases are TGTGCCAGCAGTTTAGGACTAGCGGGAGGAGTCTACGAGCAGTACTTC. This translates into CASSLGLAGGVYEQYF.

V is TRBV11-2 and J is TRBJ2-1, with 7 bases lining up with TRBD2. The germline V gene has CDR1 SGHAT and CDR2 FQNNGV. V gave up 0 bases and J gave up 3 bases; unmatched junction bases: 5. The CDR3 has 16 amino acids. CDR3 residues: CASSLDASGDYNEQFF. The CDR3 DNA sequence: TGTGCCAGCAGCTTAGATGCTAGCGGAGACTACAATGAGCAGTTCTTC.

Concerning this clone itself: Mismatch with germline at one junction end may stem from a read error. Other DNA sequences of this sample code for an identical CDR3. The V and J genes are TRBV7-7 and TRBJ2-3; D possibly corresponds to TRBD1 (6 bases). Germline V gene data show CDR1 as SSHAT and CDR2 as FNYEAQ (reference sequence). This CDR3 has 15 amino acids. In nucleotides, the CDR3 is TGTGCTAGCAGCTTAGGGCAGGGGAGCACAGATACGCAGTATTTT. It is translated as CASSLGQGSTDTQYF.

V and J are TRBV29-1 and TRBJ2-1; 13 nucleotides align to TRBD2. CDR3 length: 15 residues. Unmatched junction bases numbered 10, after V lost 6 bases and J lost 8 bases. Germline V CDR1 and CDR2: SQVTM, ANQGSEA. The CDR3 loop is CSVAPRLAGGDEQFF. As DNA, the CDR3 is TGCAGCGTGGCTCCCAGACTAGCGGGAGGCGATGAGCAGTTCTTC.

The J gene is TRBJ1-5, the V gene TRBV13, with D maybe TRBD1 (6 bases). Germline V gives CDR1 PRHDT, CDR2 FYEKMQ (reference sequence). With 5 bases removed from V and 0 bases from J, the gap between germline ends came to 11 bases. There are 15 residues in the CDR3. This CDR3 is CASSLQGHSNQPQHF. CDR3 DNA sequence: TGTGCCAGCAGCCTTCAGGGGCATAGCAATCAGCCCCAGCATTTT.

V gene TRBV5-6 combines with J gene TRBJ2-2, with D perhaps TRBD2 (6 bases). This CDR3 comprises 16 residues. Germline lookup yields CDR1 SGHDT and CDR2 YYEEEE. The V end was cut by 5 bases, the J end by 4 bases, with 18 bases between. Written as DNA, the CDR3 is TGTGCCAGCAGGTGGTGTGGGCGGCGGGGCACCGGGGAGCTGTTTTTT. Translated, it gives CASRWCGRRGTGELFF.

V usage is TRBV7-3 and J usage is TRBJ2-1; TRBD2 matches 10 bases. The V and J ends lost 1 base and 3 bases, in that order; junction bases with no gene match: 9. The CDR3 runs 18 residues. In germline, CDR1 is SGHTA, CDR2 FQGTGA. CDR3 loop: CASSLIRLAGVLYNEQFF. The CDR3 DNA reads TGTGCCAGCAGCTTAATCAGGCTAGCGGGAGTTCTCTACAATGAGCAGTTCTTC. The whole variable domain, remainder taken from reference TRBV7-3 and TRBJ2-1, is GAGVSQTPSNKVTEKGKYVELRCDPISGHTALYWYRQSLGQGPEFLIYFQGTGAADDSGLPNDRFFAVRPEGSVSTLKIQRTERGDSAVYLCASSLIRLAGVLYNEQFFGPGTRLTVL.

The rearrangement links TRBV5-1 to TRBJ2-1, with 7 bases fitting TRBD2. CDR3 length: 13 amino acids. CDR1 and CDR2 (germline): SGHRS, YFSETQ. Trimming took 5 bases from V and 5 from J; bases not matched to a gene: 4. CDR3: CASRMREHNEQFF. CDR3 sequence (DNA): TGCGCCAGCAGGATGCGGGAGCACAATGAGCAGTTCTTC. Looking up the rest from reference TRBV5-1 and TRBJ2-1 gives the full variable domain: KAGVTQTPRYLIKTRGQQVTLSCSPISGHRSVSWYQQTPGQGLQFLFEYFSETQRNKGNFPGRFSGRQFSNSRSEMNVSTLELGDSALYLCASRMREHNEQFFGPGTRLTVL.

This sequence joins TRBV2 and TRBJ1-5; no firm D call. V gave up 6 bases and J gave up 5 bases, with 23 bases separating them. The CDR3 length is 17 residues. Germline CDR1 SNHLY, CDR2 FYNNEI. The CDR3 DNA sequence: TGTGCCAGCAGACCGCCCGGAGGGTCCCCCGGGGATCAGCCCCAGCATTTT. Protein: CASRPPGGSPGDQPQHF.

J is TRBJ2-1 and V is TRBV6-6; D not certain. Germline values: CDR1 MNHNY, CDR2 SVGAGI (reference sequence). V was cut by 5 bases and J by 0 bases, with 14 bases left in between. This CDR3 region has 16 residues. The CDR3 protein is CASSLERDDSYNEQFF. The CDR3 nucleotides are TGTGCCAGCAGTCTTGAGCGAGACGACTCCTACAATGAGCAGTTCTTC.

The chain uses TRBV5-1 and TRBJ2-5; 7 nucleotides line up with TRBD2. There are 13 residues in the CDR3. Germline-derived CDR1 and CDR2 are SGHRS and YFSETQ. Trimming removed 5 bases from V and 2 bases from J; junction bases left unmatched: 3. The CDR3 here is CASREAGQETQYF. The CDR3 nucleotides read TGCGCCAGCAGGGAAGCGGGGCAAGAGACCCAGTACTTC.

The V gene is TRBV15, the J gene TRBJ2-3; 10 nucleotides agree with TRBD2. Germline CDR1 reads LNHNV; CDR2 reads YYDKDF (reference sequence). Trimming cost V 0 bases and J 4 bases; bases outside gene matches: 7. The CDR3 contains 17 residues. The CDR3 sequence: CATSRDGGTSAADTQYF. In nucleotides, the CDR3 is TGTGCCACCAGCAGAGATGGGGGGACTAGCGCCGCAGATACGCAGTATTTT.

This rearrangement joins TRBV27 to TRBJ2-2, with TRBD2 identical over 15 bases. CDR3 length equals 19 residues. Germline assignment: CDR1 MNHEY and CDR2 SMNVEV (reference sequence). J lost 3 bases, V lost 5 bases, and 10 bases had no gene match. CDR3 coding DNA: TGTGCCAGCAGTGCATCGGGACTAGCGGGAGGCCGGGACACCGGGGAGCTGTTTTTT. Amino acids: CASSASGLAGGRDTGELFF.

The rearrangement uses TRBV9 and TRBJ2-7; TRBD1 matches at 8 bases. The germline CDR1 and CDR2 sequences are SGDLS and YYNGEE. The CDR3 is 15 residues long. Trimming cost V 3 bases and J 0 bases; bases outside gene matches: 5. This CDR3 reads CASSGGTGRSYEQYF. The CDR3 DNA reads TGTGCCAGCAGCGGGGGGACAGGCCGCTCCTACGAGCAGTACTTC. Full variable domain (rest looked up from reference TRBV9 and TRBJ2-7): DSGVTQTPKHLITATGQRVTLRCSPRSGDLSVYWYQQSLDQGLQFLIQYYNGEERAKGNILERFSAQQFPDLHSELNLSSLELGDSALYFCASSGGTGRSYEQYFGPGTRLTVT.

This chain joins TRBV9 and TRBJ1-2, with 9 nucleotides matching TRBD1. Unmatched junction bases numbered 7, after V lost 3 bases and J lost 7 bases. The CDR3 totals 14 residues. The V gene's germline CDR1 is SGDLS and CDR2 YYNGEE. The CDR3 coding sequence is TGTGCCAGCAGCGGGGAACAGGGGGCGAGTGGCTACACCTTC. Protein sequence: CASSGEQGASGYTF. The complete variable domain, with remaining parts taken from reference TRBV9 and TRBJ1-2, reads DSGVTQTPKHLITATGQRVTLRCSPRSGDLSVYWYQQSLDQGLQFLIQYYNGEERAKGNILERFSAQQFPDLHSELNLSSLELGDSALYFCASSGEQGASGYTFGSGTRLTVV.

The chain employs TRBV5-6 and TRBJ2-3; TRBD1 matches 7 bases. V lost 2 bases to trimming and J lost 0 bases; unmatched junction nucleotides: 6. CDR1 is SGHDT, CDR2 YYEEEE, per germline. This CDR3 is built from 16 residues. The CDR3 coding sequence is TGTGCCAGCAGCTTCGCCAGGGGGAAAAGCACAGATACGCAGTATTTT. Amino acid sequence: CASSFARGKSTDTQYF.